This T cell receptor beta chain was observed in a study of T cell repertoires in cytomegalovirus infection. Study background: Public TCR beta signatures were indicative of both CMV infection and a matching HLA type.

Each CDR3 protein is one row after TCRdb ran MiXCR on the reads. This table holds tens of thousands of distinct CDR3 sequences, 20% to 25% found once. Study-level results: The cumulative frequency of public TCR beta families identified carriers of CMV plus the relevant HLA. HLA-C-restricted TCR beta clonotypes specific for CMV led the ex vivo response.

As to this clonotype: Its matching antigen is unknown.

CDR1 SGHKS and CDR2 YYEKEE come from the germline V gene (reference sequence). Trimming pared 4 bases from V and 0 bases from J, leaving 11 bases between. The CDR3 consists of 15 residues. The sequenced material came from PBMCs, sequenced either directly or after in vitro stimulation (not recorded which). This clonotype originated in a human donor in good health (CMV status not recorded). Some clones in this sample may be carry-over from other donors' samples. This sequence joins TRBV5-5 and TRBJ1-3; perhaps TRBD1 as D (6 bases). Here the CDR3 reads CASSKGQDSGNTIYF. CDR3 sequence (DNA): TGTGCCAGCAGCAAGGGACAAGACTCTGGAAACACCATATATTTT.